The entry that follows covers one T cell receptor (beta chain) sequence. The same CDR3 arises from other DNA sequences in this sample as well. TCRdb's copy holds only in-frame clones and misses some; the assay was immunoSEQ multiplex PCR. Among under 150,000 clones listed, about nine tenths were seen once. The sample belongs to a study of OX40 agonist ivuxolimab in advanced cancers. Germline assignment: CDR1 LNHNV and CDR2 YYDKDF (reference sequence). The V gene lost 1 base and the J gene lost 2 bases, with 6 bases spanning the gap. This CDR3 has 13 amino acids. The sample was CD4+ or CD8+ T cells sorted from blood, taken in a trial of the OX40 agonist ivuxolimab. This clonotype originated in an adult with an advanced solid tumor such as melanoma, head and neck, liver or kidney cancer. The chain is built from TRBV15 and TRBJ2-7, with unresolved D. DNA for the CDR3: TGTGCCACCAGCAGAGGTCTAGCCTACGAGCAGTACTTC. It encodes CATSRGLAYEQYF.